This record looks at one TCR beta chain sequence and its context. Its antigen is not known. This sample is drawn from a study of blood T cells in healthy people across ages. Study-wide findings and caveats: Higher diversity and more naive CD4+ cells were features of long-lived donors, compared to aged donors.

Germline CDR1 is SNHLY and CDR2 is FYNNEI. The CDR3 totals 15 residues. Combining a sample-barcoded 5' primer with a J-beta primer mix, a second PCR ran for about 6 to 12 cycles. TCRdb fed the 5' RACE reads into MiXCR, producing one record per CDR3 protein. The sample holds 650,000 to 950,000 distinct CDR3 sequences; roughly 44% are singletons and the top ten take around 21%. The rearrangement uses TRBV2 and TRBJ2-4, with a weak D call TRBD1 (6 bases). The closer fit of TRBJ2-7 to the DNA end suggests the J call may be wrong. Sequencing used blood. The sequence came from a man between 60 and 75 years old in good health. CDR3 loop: CASTPRVGQAYEQYF. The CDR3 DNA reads TGTGCCAGCACTCCTAGGGTGGGACAAGCCTACGAGCAGTACTTC.